The clone carrying this T cell receptor (beta chain) was seen a few times. The sample comes from a study of blood T cell repertoires in COVID-19. Study details: COVID-19 samples collected from the United States, Italy and Spain covered acute and convalescent phases. Sources were T cells, B-cell-depleted T cells, or PBMCs; the material itself was cDNA or gDNA.

As processed by the authors: It was from reference gene primer amplification that nucleated cell counts were estimated. Here immunoSEQ multiplex PCR was the method, and the copy in TCRdb shows in-frame clones only, minus some. The V and J calls and clone size are taken from that table; D and trimming were inferred from the DNA. The sample holds under 150,000 clones; about 77% are singletons and the top ten take roughly 10%. Per the germline V gene, CDR1 is SGHAT and CDR2 is FQNNGV. The CDR3 is 16 amino acids. Trimming removed 3 bases from V and 7 bases from J; junction bases left unmatched: 9. This clonotype originated in a woman between 45 and 65 years old with active or convalescent COVID-19. The J gene is TRBJ1-6, the V gene TRBV11-2; 7 nucleotides agree with TRBD1. The specimen was peripheral blood. The CDR3 is CASSLSRGMGNSPLHF. The CDR3, as DNA: TGTGCCAGCAGCTTGAGCAGGGGGATGGGGAATTCACCCCTCCACTTT.